Shown below are 23 T cell receptor beta chains from a single sample sequenced in a study of cytomegalovirus exposure and HLA in healthy donors. The PCR had 60 Vbeta and 13 Jbeta primers. Profiled with immunoSEQ multiplex PCR; TCRdb holds only in-frame clones, not every one. The sample has under 150,000 clones; about two thirds are singletons. Sequencing was carried out using PBMCs. The receptors stem from a woman in her fifties or sixties in good health and CMV-seropositive.

J is TRBJ2-7 and V is TRBV7-3; the match to TRBD1 covers 8 bases. V was pared by 6 bases and J by 4 bases, with 11 bases of the junction left unmatched. The CDR3 is made up of 15 amino acids. Germline V lookup: CDR1 SGHTA, CDR2 FQGTGA. In DNA, the CDR3 is TGTGCCAGCAGTGTCGGGCCAGGGGGCTTATACGAGCAGTACTTC. Translation gives CASSVGPGGLYEQYF.

There are a few counts of this clone. V usage is TRBV6-5 and J usage is TRBJ2-7; a possible D gene is TRBD1 (5 bases). CDR3 length: 13 amino acids. Trimming cost V 7 bases and J 3 bases, with 13 bases left between them. Germline V CDR1 and CDR2: MNHEY, SVGAGI. The CDR3 region has the DNA TGTGCCAGCACCTACGGGCAGGGCTACGAGCAGTACTTC. It encodes CASTYGQGYEQYF.

This clone was counted between two and nine times. The V gene is TRBV5-4, the J gene TRBJ2-5; 7 nucleotides align to TRBD2. CDR3 length: 14 residues. Per germline, CDR1 SGHNT and CDR2 YYREEE (reference sequence). V was pared by 8 bases and J by 5 bases, with 12 bases of the junction left unmatched. This CDR3 reads CASSPGGRQETQYF. CDR3 coding DNA: TGTGCCAGTTCACCGGGGGGTCGTCAGGAGACCCAGTACTTC.

The rearrangement links TRBV18 to TRBJ1-5; tentative D call: TRBD1 (5 bases). Germline V gene data show CDR1 as KGHSH and CDR2 as LQKENI. The CDR3 has 14 residues. V was shortened by 5 bases and J by 8 bases, with 16 bases between the two germline ends. The CDR3 DNA reads TGTGCCAGCTCAGGGGGGACCACCCGGGAGCCCCAGCATTTT. Amino acid sequence: CASSGGTTREPQHF.

V gene TRBV6-5 combines with J gene TRBJ1-2; 7 nucleotides match TRBD1. With V trimmed by 6 bases and J by 3 bases, 7 bases remained unmatched. Germline CDR1 reads MNHEY; CDR2 reads SVGAGI. The CDR3 length is 14 residues. As DNA, the CDR3 is TGTGCCAGCAGCAAGGGCAGGGGGGACTATGGCTACACCTTC. Translated, it gives CASSKGRGDYGYTF.

This clone came up once. The chain links TRBV10-2 to TRBJ2-1; 11 bases are a match to TRBD1. Germline lookup yields CDR1 WSHSY and CDR2 SAAADI. This CDR3 has 15 amino acids. V lost 3 bases and J lost 7; bases outside the gene matches: 5. The CDR3 DNA sequence: TGCGCCAGCAGTGACCCGGGACAGGGGGGGAATGAGCAGTTCTTC. It translates to CASSDPGQGGNEQFF.

This chain joins TRBV11-3 and TRBJ2-3; possible D gene TRBD2, 6 bases. V was pared by 4 bases and J by 8 bases, with 13 bases between. The CDR3 spans 13 residues. Germline CDR1 reads SGHNT; CDR2 reads YENEEA. DNA of the CDR3: TGTGCCAGCAGCTCGAGCGGGCCGCCTACGCAGTATTTT. Its protein is CASSSSGPPTQYF.

The chain links TRBV2 to TRBJ2-1; TRBD1 is a possible D gene (6 bases). Trimming took 0 bases from V and 4 from J, leaving 10 bases between them. The CDR3 has 15 residues. Germline V gene data show CDR1 as SNHLY and CDR2 as FYNNEI. CDR3 sequence (DNA): TGTGCCAGCAGTGAAGCTGGCGACAGGTACAATGAGCAGTTCTTC. Its protein product is CASSEAGDRYNEQFF.

This clone was seen only once. V is TRBV6-5 and J is TRBJ1-5; weak D call: TRBD1 (5 bases). CDR3 length: 14 residues. The germline CDR1 and CDR2 sequences are MNHEY and SVGAGI. Trimming left V 6 bases short and J 4 bases short, with 13 bases between. As DNA, the CDR3 is TGTGCCAGCAGCCCACGACAGAGTAATCAGCCCCAGCATTTT. Translating gives CASSPRQSNQPQHF.

The chain is built from TRBV27 and TRBJ2-1, with D possibly matching TRBD1 (6 bases). Germline V CDR1 and CDR2: MNHEY, SMNVEV (reference sequence). The ends were cut back, 3 bases at V and 8 bases at J, with 17 bases in the middle. This CDR3 has 15 amino acids. The CDR3 coding sequence is TGTGCCAGCAGTTTTTGGGTCAGGGGATCCGATGAGCAGTTCTTC. It translates to CASSFWVRGSDEQFF.

The CDR3 region is CASSPGQALREQYF. The DNA of the CDR3 is TGTGCCAGCAGCCCCGGACAGGCCTTGAGGGAGCAGTACTTC. The chain uses TRBV13 and TRBJ2-7; 7 nucleotides line up with TRBD1. V shed 5 bases, J shed 7 bases, and the junction held 11 bases outside the gene matches. Germline CDR1 reads PRHDT; CDR2 reads FYEKMQ (reference sequence). The CDR3 totals 14 residues.

This clone occurred a few times. This chain links TRBV7-9 with TRBJ1-2, with 7 positions matching TRBD1. Germline CDR1 and CDR2: SEHNR and FQNEAQ (reference sequence). The V and J ends lost 5 bases and 0 bases, in that order; junction bases with no gene match: 9. The CDR3 loop spans 16 amino acids. In nucleotides, the CDR3 is TGTGCCAGCAGCGACCGGCGGGACAGTTCTAACTATGGCTACACCTTC. Amino acid sequence: CASSDRRDSSNYGYTF.

This clone has a handful of counts. The V and J genes are TRBV5-6 and TRBJ1-2; D is perhaps TRBD1 (5 bases). The germline V and J ends were trimmed by 7 bases and 4 bases, with 14 bases remaining between them. Looked up from germline, CDR1 is SGHDT and CDR2 is YYEEEE. CDR3 length: 13 residues. The CDR3 coding sequence is TGTGCCAGCCGATGGGGGGAAATCTATGGCTACACCTTC. It translates to CASRWGEIYGYTF.

This chain links TRBV5-1 with TRBJ1-4; TRBD1 aligns across 9 bases. This CDR3 spans 15 amino acids. Trimming removed 3 bases from V and 8 bases from J; junction bases left unmatched: 8. The V gene's germline CDR1 is SGHRS and CDR2 YFSETQ. For the CDR3, the DNA is TGCGCCAGCAGCTCGGAAGGGACAGGGTTGGAAAAACTGTTTTTT. It specifies CASSSEGTGLEKLFF.

The rearrangement links TRBV13 to TRBJ2-3, with D tentatively TRBD2 (6 bases). The CDR3 is 14 amino acids. Germline V gene lookup returns CDR1 PRHDT and CDR2 FYEKMQ (reference sequence). Trimming shortened V by 5 bases and J by 5 bases, and 14 bases separated the two germline ends. Here the CDR3 reads CASSPEDGGDTQYF. The DNA for the CDR3 is TGTGCCAGCAGCCCAGAGGACGGGGGAGATACGCAGTATTTT. Full variable domain (rest looked up from reference TRBV13 and TRBJ2-3): AAGVIQSPRHLIKEKRETATLKCYPIPRHDTVYWYQQGPGQDPQFLISFYEKMQSDKGSIPDRFSAQQFSDYHSELNMSSLELGDSALYFCASSPEDGGDTQYFGPGTRLTVL.

The rearrangement joins TRBV9 to TRBJ2-7, with 7 bases matching TRBD2. V lost 0 bases and J lost 5; bases outside the gene matches: 8. Germline CDR1 SGDLS, CDR2 YYNGEE. CDR3 size: 15 residues. Written as DNA, the CDR3 is TGTGCCAGCAGCGTAGGCGTGGGGGGGGTGGACGAGCAGTACTTC. It encodes CASSVGVGGVDEQYF.

As regards this clone: The junction departs from germline at one end; a sequencing error may be responsible. The V and J genes are TRBV7-9 and TRBJ2-3, with TRBD1 as a possible D gene (5 bases). This CDR3 is 16 amino acids long. CDR1 is SEHNR, CDR2 FQNEAQ, per germline (reference sequence). The chain's CDR3 is CSSSRMTVVSTDTQYF. The CDR3 nucleotides read TGTTCCAGCAGCCGTATGACAGTGGTTAGCACAGATACGCAGTATTTT.

The chain is built from TRBV5-4 and TRBJ2-7, with TRBD1 identical over 7 bases. The CDR3 sequence is 14 residues long. V lost 1 base and J lost 5; bases outside the gene matches: 6. CDR1 and CDR2 (germline): SGHNT, YYREEE (reference sequence). DNA of the CDR3: TGTGCCAGCAGCTTGCAGGGGGTGGGGGACGAGCAGTACTTC. Translation: CASSLQGVGDEQYF.

The chain has TRBV6-5 and TRBJ1-5; weak D call: TRBD1 (6 bases). Germline V gives CDR1 MNHEY, CDR2 SVGAGI. There are 14 residues in the CDR3. V was trimmed by 7 bases and J by 1 base, leaving 11 bases between them. CDR3 amino acids: CASNRGGSNQPQHF. DNA for the CDR3: TGTGCCAGCAACCGGGGGGGCAGCAATCAGCCCCAGCATTTT.

The chain employs TRBV5-1 and TRBJ2-5; 9 bases match TRBD2. V was clipped by 2 bases and J by 5 bases; unmatched bases: 4. CDR1 is SGHRS and CDR2 is YFSETQ in the germline V gene. CDR3 length equals 14 residues. CDR3 nucleotides: TGCGCCAGCAGCTTTGGGACTAGCCGTGAGACCCAGTACTTC. Its translation: CASSFGTSRETQYF.

This clone came up a few times. The V gene is TRBV2, the J gene TRBJ1-2, with TRBD1 matching over 7 bases. The V and J ends lost 1 base and 6 bases, in that order; junction bases with no gene match: 2. This CDR3 spans 13 amino acids. Germline assignment: CDR1 SNHLY and CDR2 FYNNEI. This CDR3 is CASSEEGADGYTF. In nucleotides, the CDR3 is TGTGCCAGCAGTGAAGAGGGGGCGGATGGCTACACCTTC.

This rearrangement joins TRBV13 to TRBJ2-1; D perhaps matches TRBD1 (6 bases). The CDR3 extends over 13 amino acids. The V gene's germline CDR1 is PRHDT and CDR2 FYEKMQ (reference sequence). Trimming took 7 bases from V and 3 from J, leaving 10 bases between them. The CDR3, as DNA: TGTGCCAGCAATCAGGGGTACTACAATGAGCAGTTCTTC. Its protein product is CASNQGYYNEQFF.

The chain recombines TRBV18 with TRBJ1-1; D is unresolved. Trimming removed 8 bases from V and 1 base from J, with 20 bases in between. Looked up from germline, CDR1 is KGHSH and CDR2 is LQKENI. This CDR3 has 16 amino acids. The CDR3 is CASTRGDLPTNTEAFF. CDR3 nucleotide sequence: TGTGCCAGCACCCGAGGCGACCTGCCCACGAACACTGAAGCTTTCTTT.